This T cell receptor beta chain was identified during a study of T cell responses to AZD1222 COVID-19 vaccine. The CDR3 is 16 residues long. CDR1 is SGHRS, CDR2 YFSETQ, per germline. V was shortened by 4 bases and J by 3 bases, with 19 bases between the two germline ends. Libraries were prepared by immunoSEQ multiplex PCR; TCRdb keeps only in-frame clonotypes and omits some of them. The sample has fewer than 140,000 clones, approximately 87% seen once. The sequence was collected from an adult in good health. The starting material was peripheral blood, obtained on day 0 of AZD1222 vaccination. The chain employs TRBV5-1 and TRBJ1-2; D ambiguous. The CDR3 sequence is CASSLGDGDPYYGYTF. CDR3 coding DNA: TGCGCCAGCAGCCTCGGGGATGGTGACCCCTACTATGGCTACACCTTC.